This T cell receptor (beta chain) was documented in a study of a mutant IDH1 vaccine in newly diagnosed glioma. Study at large: The earlier regimen, radiotherapy, temozolomide, or both, was most often both. Study findings and constraints: Researchers report vaccine-induced immune responses in 93.3% of patients.

Time point reported: baseline, week 1 (first vaccination visit). Treatment: pre-vaccination baseline after standard-of-care therapy. Donors had new IDH1-mutant astrocytomas of WHO grade 3 or 4 (ATRX-lost). Profiling relied on immunoSEQ multiplex PCR, and the TCRdb table lists in-frame clones only, not all of them. The sample contains around 30,000 clones, 80% of which appear only once. About this clone: What it binds is not known.

The length of the CDR3 is 11 residues. Trimming removed 5 bases at V and 2 bases at J, with 3 bases between. CDR1 MNHNY and CDR2 SVGAGI come from the germline V gene (reference sequence). Source: peripheral blood mononuclear cells (PBMCs), taken from a glioma patient treated with radiotherapy, temozolomide or both. The chain carries TRBV6-6 and TRBJ2-5; D unclear. The sequence derives from a man over 45 with glioma. Some clones in this sample may be carry-over from other donors' samples. Here the CDR3 reads CASSPQETQYF. CDR3 coding DNA: TGTGCCAGCAGTCCGCAAGAGACCCAGTACTTC.